A single sample gave rise to the 5 T cell receptor beta chains below, sequenced in a study of response to subunit inactivated influenza vaccine. Each CDR3 protein gets one entry after TCRdb re-called the RT-PCR reads with MiXCR. The data show around 490,000 distinct CDR3 sequences, with 6.5% to 8% seen just once and about an eighth held by the top ten. This sample comprised PBMCs from blood, obtained around 25 months after vaccination. The receptors originated from a man between 50 and 69 years old who received an inactivated influenza vaccine.

This clonotype has more than one count but fewer than ten. The chain employs TRBV20-1 and TRBJ2-7; D remains ambiguous. The CDR3 is made up of 12 amino acids. CDR1 and CDR2 from the germline V gene are DFQATT and SNEGSKA (reference sequence). V was shortened by 6 bases and J by 7 bases, with 16 bases between the two germline ends. CDR3 in DNA: TGCAGTGCGACACTCACGACCGGAGAGCAGTACTTC. It is translated as CSATLTTGEQYF.

The chain employs TRBV19 and TRBJ2-1; D tentatively fits TRBD1 or TRBD2 (5 bases each). With 5 bases removed from V and 8 bases from J, the gap between germline ends came to 25 bases. In germline, CDR1 is LNHDA, CDR2 SQIVND (reference sequence). The CDR3 runs to 17 residues. The CDR3 DNA is TGTGCCAGTAGTCCGGGACGGATTAAAAATGTGCTCGATGAGCAGTTCTTC. This codes for CASSPGRIKNVLDEQFF. The variable domain in full, completed from reference TRBV19 and TRBJ2-1, reads DGGITQSPKYLFRKEGQNVTLSCEQNLNHDAMYWYRQDPGQGLRLIYYSQIVNDFQKGDIAEGYSVSREKKESFPLTVTSAQKNPTAFYLCASSPGRIKNVLDEQFFGPGTRLTVL.

This clonotype was found a few times. The V gene is TRBV6-5, the J gene TRBJ2-2, with D uncertain. This CDR3 has 12 amino acids. Germline CDR1 and CDR2: MNHEY and SVGAGI. V was pared by 2 bases and J by 13 bases, with 11 bases between. The chain's CDR3 is CASSYPGVGLFF. As DNA, the CDR3 is TGTGCCAGCAGTTACCCGGGCGTAGGGCTGTTTTTT.

This clonotype has a count of ten or more. The chain has TRBV10-2 and TRBJ2-7; the match to TRBD2 covers 8 bases. This CDR3 is 14 amino acids long. In germline, CDR1 is WSHSY, CDR2 SAAADI. Trimming at V came to 4 bases and at J to 4 bases, leaving 6 bases not matched to a gene. The CDR3 DNA is TGCGCCAGCAGTGGAGTAGGGACTAGGTACGAGCAGTACTTC. It yields the protein CASSGVGTRYEQYF.

This rearrangement joins TRBV7-2 to TRBJ1-4; D is perhaps TRBD1 (6 bases). This CDR3 spans 13 amino acids. Germline V gives CDR1 SGHTA, CDR2 FQGNSA. V was clipped by 6 bases and J by 7 bases, with 12 bases between them. CDR3 amino acids: CASSAGEVEKLFF. CDR3 DNA: TGTGCCAGCAGTGCAGGGGAGGTTGAAAAACTGTTTTTT.